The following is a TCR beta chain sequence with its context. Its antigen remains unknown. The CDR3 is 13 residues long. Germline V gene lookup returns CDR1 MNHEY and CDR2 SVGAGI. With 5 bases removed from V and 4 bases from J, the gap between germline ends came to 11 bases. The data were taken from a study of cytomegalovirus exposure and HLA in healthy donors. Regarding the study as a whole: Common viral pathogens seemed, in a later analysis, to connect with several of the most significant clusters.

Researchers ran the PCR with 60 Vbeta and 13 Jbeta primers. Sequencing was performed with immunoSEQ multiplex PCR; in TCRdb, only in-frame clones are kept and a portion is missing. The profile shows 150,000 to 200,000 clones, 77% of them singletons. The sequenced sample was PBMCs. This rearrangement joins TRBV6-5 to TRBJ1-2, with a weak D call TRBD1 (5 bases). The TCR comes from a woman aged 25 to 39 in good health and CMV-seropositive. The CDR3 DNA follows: TGTGCCAGCAGTCCCGACAGACTCTATGGCTACACCTTC. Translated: CASSPDRLYGYTF.